A single sample gave rise to the 14 T cell receptor beta chains below, sequenced in a study of shared clonotypes between healthy human individuals. Some clones are missing from TCRdb's copy, which holds only in-frame ones; the method was immunoSEQ multiplex PCR. The sample carries approximately 2,300,000 clones, 85% to 95% recorded once. Material for sequencing was naive CD4+ T cells from PBMCs. Subset defined: CD45RA+ positively selected. These receptors all come from a man in his late teens or twenties in good health. Some clones in this sample may be carry-over from other donors' samples.

The chain carries TRBV15 and TRBJ2-1; D unresolved. The CDR3 has 14 residues. V was cut by 3 bases and J by 0 bases, with 6 bases left in between. The germline V gene encodes CDR1 LNHNV and CDR2 YYDKDF (reference sequence). The CDR3 DNA reads TGTGCCACCAGCAGTTCGATCTCCTACAATGAGCAGTTCTTC. Amino acid sequence: CATSSSISYNEQFF.

This rearrangement joins TRBV11-2 to TRBJ2-7; D may be TRBD2 (5 bases). V gave up 0 bases and J gave up 4 bases, with 13 bases separating them. The V gene's germline CDR1 is SGHAT and CDR2 FQNNGV. The CDR3 length is 15 residues. The CDR3 region is CASSLDRIEGYEQYF. The DNA of the CDR3 is TGTGCCAGCAGCTTAGATCGTATAGAGGGTTACGAGCAGTACTTC. Looking up the rest from reference TRBV11-2 and TRBJ2-7 gives the full variable domain: EAGVAQSPRYKIIEKRQSVAFWCNPISGHATLYWYQQILGQGPKLLIQFQNNGVVDDSQLPKDRFSAERLKGVDSTLKIQPAKLEDSAVYLCASSLDRIEGYEQYFGPGTRLTVT.

The chain couples TRBV15 to TRBJ2-2; D could derive from TRBD1 or TRBD2 (5 bases each). This CDR3 has 15 amino acids. The ends were cut back, 0 bases at V and 10 bases at J, with 15 bases in the middle. Germline values: CDR1 LNHNV, CDR2 YYDKDF (reference sequence). CDR3 residues: CATSRDRGWGKELFF. The CDR3, as DNA: TGTGCCACCAGCAGAGATAGGGGATGGGGGAAGGAGCTGTTTTTT.

The chain links TRBV10-2 to TRBJ1-5; weak D call: TRBD1 (6 bases). The germline V gene encodes CDR1 WSHSY and CDR2 SAAADI. V was pared by 2 bases and J by 0 bases, with 17 bases between. The CDR3 contains 18 residues. The CDR3 nucleotides are TGCGCCAGCAGTGAGACACTGTCGGACAGATTTAGCAATCAGCCCCAGCATTTT. Its protein product is CASSETLSDRFSNQPQHF.

J is TRBJ2-4 and V is TRBV5-4, with D perhaps TRBD2 (6 bases). From germline, CDR1 is SGHNT and CDR2 YYREEE (reference sequence). V lost 3 bases to trimming and J lost 6 bases, with 10 bases between them. This CDR3 region has 13 residues. The CDR3 loop reads CASSSLGGNIQYF. CDR3 DNA sequence: TGTGCCAGCAGCTCGTTGGGGGGAAACATTCAGTACTTC.

V is TRBV2 and J is TRBJ1-1; 12 nucleotides agree with TRBD1. CDR3 length: 17 residues. V dropped 3 bases and J dropped 1; count of bases not matched to a gene: 6. Germline V CDR1 and CDR2: SNHLY, FYNNEI. The CDR3, as DNA: TGTGCCAGCAGTGATTTGGGACAGGGGGCGGCGAACACTGAAGCTTTCTTT. This sequence encodes CASSDLGQGAANTEAFF. Using reference TRBV2 and TRBJ1-1 for the parts outside the CDR3, the full variable domain is EPEVTQTPSHQVTQMGQEVILRCVPISNHLYFYWYRQILGQKVEFLVSFYNNEISEKSEIFDDQFSVERPDGSNFTLKIRSTKLEDSAMYFCASSDLGQGAANTEAFFGQGTRLTVV.

This clone has a single count. The gene calls are TRBV2 and TRBJ1-2, with 7 positions matching TRBD1. V dropped 9 bases and J dropped 5; count of bases not matched to a gene: 9. Per the germline V gene, CDR1 is SNHLY and CDR2 is FYNNEI. CDR3 length equals 13 residues. The CDR3 DNA sequence: TGTGCCAGACAGACAGGGAATGTATATGGCTACACCTTC. The encoded protein is CARQTGNVYGYTF.

The rearrangement joins TRBV2 to TRBJ1-2; 9 bases agree with TRBD1. Germline CDR1 reads SNHLY; CDR2 reads FYNNEI. V shed 6 bases and J 4 bases; nucleotides not matched to a gene: 3. The CDR3 has 13 amino acids. CDR3 bases: TGTGCCAGCAGGGCGGACAGGGGCTATGGCTACACCTTC. Amino acid sequence: CASRADRGYGYTF. The whole variable domain, remainder taken from reference TRBV2 and TRBJ1-2, is EPEVTQTPSHQVTQMGQEVILRCVPISNHLYFYWYRQILGQKVEFLVSFYNNEISEKSEIFDDQFSVERPDGSNFTLKIRSTKLEDSAMYFCASRADRGYGYTFGSGTRLTVV.

This chain links TRBV4-1 with TRBJ1-1; perhaps TRBD1 as D (5 bases). Per germline, CDR1 MGHRA and CDR2 YSYEKL. The germline V and J ends were trimmed by 1 base and 1 base, with 19 bases remaining between them. The CDR3 consists of 18 residues. CDR3 in amino acids: CASSQAPGTLGGNTEAFF. Here the CDR3 DNA reads TGCGCCAGCAGCCAAGCCCCCGGGACCTTGGGAGGGAACACTGAAGCTTTCTTT.

For this clone: The identical CDR3 is also encoded by other nucleotide sequences in the sample. J is TRBJ2-1 and V is TRBV7-3; either TRBD1 or TRBD2 may supply D (5 bases each). The CDR3 sequence is 15 residues long. V lost 0 bases to trimming and J lost 4 bases, with 10 bases between them. Germline lookup yields CDR1 SGHTA and CDR2 FQGTGA. CDR3 sequence: CASSLTGTAYNEQFF. The CDR3 DNA reads TGTGCCAGCAGCTTAACCGGGACCGCTTACAATGAGCAGTTCTTC. Variable domain in full (rest from reference TRBV7-3 and TRBJ2-1): GAGVSQTPSNKVTEKGKYVELRCDPISGHTALYWYRQSLGQGPEFLIYFQGTGAADDSGLPNDRFFAVRPEGSVSTLKIQRTERGDSAVYLCASSLTGTAYNEQFFGPGTRLTVL.

This sequence joins TRBV11-1 and TRBJ2-5, with D maybe TRBD1 (6 bases). Trimming took off 4 bases at V and 4 bases at J, with 16 bases between the two ends. The CDR3 is 15 residues long. The germline CDR1 and CDR2 sequences are SGHAT and FQDESV (reference sequence). The CDR3 bases are TGTGCCAGCAGCTCCCGGGACAAAGAAGCAGAGACCCAGTACTTC. Its translation is CASSSRDKEAETQYF.

This chain links TRBV9 with TRBJ2-5, with 11 bases fitting TRBD2. The CDR3 is 13 residues long. Germline CDR1 is SGDLS and CDR2 is YYNGEE. This CDR3 reads CLLLAGVGETQYF. CDR3 coding DNA: TGTCTCCTACTAGCGGGAGTCGGGGAGACCCAGTACTTC.

The J gene is TRBJ1-3, the V gene TRBV5-4; 9 bases align to TRBD1. The CDR3 totals 15 residues. With V trimmed by 2 bases and J by 4 bases, 4 bases remained unmatched. The germline CDR1 and CDR2 sequences are SGHNT and YYREEE (reference sequence). CDR3 sequence (DNA): TGTGCCAGCAGCTTAACCGGGACAGGGGGAAACACCATATATTTT. Protein product: CASSLTGTGGNTIYF.

The chain recombines TRBV14 with TRBJ2-2; D is unclear. CDR3 length equals 15 residues. Germline V lookup: CDR1 SGHDN, CDR2 FVKESK. V shed 0 bases and J shed 5 bases, with 10 bases lying between them. This chain's CDR3 is CASSQEWVRTGELFF. CDR3 nucleotides: TGTGCCAGCAGCCAAGAGTGGGTTCGGACCGGGGAGCTGTTTTTT.